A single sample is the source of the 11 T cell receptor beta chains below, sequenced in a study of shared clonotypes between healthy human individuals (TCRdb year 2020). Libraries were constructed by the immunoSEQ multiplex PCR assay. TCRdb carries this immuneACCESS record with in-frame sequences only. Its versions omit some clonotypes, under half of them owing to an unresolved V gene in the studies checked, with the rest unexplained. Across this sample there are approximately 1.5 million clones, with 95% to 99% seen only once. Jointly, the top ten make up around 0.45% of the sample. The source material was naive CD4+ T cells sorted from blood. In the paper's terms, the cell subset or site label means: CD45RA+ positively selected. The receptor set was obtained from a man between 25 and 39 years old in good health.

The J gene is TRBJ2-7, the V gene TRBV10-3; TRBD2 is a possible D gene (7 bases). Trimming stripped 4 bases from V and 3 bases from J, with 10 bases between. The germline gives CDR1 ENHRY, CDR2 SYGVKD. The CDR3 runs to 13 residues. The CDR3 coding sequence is TGTGCCATCAGTGGGGGGGGCGGCTACGAGCAGTACTTC. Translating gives CAISGGGGYEQYF.

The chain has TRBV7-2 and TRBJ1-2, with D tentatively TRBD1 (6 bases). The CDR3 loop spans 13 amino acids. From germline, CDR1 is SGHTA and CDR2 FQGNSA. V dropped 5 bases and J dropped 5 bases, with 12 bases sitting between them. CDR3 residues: CASSVQGNYGYTF. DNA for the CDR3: TGTGCCAGCAGCGTACAGGGAAATTATGGCTACACCTTC. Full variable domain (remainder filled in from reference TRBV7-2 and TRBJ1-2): GAGVSQSPSNKVTEKGKDVELRCDPISGHTALYWYRQSLGQGLEFLIYFQGNSAPDKSGLPSDRFSAERTGGSVSTLTIQRTQQEDSAVYLCASSVQGNYGYTFGSGTRLTVV.

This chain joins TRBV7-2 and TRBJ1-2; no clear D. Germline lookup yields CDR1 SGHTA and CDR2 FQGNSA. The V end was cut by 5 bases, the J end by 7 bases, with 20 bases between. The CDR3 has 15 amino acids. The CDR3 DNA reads TGTGCCAGCAGCCCTAGGACCCCCGACGAGGGTGGCTACACCTTC. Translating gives CASSPRTPDEGGYTF.

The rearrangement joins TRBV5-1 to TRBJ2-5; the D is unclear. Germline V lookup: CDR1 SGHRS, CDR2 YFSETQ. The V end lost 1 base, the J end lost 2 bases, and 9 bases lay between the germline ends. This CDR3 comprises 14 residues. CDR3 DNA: TGCGCCAGCAGCTTGTTAACGAGTCAAGAGACCCAGTACTTC. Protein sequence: CASSLLTSQETQYF.

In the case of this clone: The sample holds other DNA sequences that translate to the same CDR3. CDR3 in amino acids: CASSSGTGNTEAFF. The CDR3 bases are TGTGCCAGCAGTTCCGGGACAGGGAACACTGAAGCTTTCTTT. The rearrangement links TRBV5-4 to TRBJ1-1, with 8 bases lining up with TRBD1. J was trimmed by 1 base and V by 5 bases; bases with no gene match: 4. This CDR3 has 14 amino acids. Germline V gene lookup returns CDR1 SGHNT and CDR2 YYREEE (reference sequence).

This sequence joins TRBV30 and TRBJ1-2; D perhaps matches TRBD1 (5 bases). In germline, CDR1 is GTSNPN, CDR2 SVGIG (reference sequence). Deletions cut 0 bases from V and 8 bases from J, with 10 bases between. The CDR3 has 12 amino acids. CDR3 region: CAWSVGGSGYTF. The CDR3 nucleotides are TGTGCCTGGAGTGTGGGGGGTTCCGGCTACACCTTC.

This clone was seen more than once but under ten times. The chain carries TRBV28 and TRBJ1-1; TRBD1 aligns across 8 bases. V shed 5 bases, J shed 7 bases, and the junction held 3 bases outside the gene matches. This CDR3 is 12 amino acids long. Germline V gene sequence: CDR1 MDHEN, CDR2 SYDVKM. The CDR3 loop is CASSLGTGEAFF. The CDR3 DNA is TGTGCCAGCAGTCTAGGGACAGGTGAAGCTTTCTTT.

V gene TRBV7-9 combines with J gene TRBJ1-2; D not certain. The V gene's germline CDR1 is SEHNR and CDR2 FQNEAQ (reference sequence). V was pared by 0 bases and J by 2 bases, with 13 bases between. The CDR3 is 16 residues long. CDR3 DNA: TGTGCCAGCAGCTTAGCTCAAGGACCGACCAACTATGGCTACACCTTC. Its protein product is CASSLAQGPTNYGYTF.

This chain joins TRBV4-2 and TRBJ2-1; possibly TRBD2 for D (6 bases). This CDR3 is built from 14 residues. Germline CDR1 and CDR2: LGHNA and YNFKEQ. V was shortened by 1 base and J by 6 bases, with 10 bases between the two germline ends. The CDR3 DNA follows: TGTGCCAGCAGCCAAGCGGGAGTGGTCAATGAGCAGTTCTTC. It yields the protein CASSQAGVVNEQFF.

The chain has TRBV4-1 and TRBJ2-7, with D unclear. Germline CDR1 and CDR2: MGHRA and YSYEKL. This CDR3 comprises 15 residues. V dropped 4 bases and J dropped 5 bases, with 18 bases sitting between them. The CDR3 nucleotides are TGCGCCAGCAGCCTCCCTCAAGGAACGGTCGACGAGCAGTACTTC. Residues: CASSLPQGTVDEQYF.

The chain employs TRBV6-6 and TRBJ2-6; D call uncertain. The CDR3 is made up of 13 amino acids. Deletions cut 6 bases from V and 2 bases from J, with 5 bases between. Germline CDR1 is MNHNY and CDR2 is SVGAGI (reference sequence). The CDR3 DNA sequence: TGTGCCAGCAGCCTTACTGGGGCCAACGTCCTGACTTTC. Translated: CASSLTGANVLTF.